One and the same sample provided the 30 T cell receptor beta chains below, sequenced in a study of blood T cell repertoires in COVID-19. Clones were sequenced by immunoSEQ multiplex PCR, and TCRdb holds only the in-frame ones, with some missing. In the table there are roughly 53,000 clones, around 80% of which are singletons. Material for sequencing was peripheral blood. All receptors derive from a human donor in a cohort sampled during active COVID-19.

J is TRBJ2-3 and V is TRBV4-1; 10 bases are a match to TRBD2. Losses at the gene ends were 3 bases for V and 1 base for J; bases not matched to a gene: 4. The CDR3 covers 16 residues. The V gene's germline CDR1 is MGHRA and CDR2 YSYEKL. The CDR3 here is CASSHPAGGGTDTQYF. CDR3 DNA sequence: TGCGCCAGCAGCCACCCAGCGGGGGGGGGCACAGATACGCAGTATTTT.

The V gene is TRBV27, the J gene TRBJ2-1; tentative D call: TRBD2 (6 bases). The germline V and J ends were trimmed by 2 bases and 10 bases, with 9 bases remaining between them. CDR3 size: 12 residues. Germline V gene sequence: CDR1 MNHEY, CDR2 SMNVEV (reference sequence). DNA for the CDR3: TGTGCCAGCAGTTTAGAGGCGGGAGAGCAGTTCTTC. Protein: CASSLEAGEQFF.

The CDR3 here is CASSYTGELFF. CDR3 DNA sequence: TGTGCCAGCAGCTACACCGGGGAGCTGTTTTTT. J is TRBJ2-2 and V is TRBV12-3 or TRBV12-4; no clear D gene. V shed 6 bases and J shed 3 bases, with 2 bases lying between them. This CDR3 contains 11 residues.

The chain links TRBV29-1 to TRBJ2-7; 7 nucleotides line up with TRBD1. The trim removed 3 bases at V and 2 bases at J, leaving 10 bases unmatched. Germline V gene lookup returns CDR1 SQVTM and CDR2 ANQGSEA. The length of the CDR3 is 15 residues. The CDR3 here is CSVESTGDNPYEQYF. CDR3 nucleotides: TGCAGCGTTGAGTCCACAGGGGACAACCCCTACGAGCAGTACTTC.

The V gene is TRBV3-1 (or the pseudogene TRBV3-2), the J gene TRBJ1-2, with a weak D call TRBD1 (5 bases). CDR1 is LGHDT and CDR2 is YNNKEL in the germline V gene (reference sequence). CDR3 length: 16 amino acids. V was shortened by 4 bases and J by 0 bases, with 15 bases between the two germline ends. The CDR3 reads CASSLAGGGANYGYTF. Written as DNA, the CDR3 is TGTGCCAGCAGCCTAGCGGGGGGGGGAGCTAACTATGGCTACACCTTC.

This clone has more than one count but fewer than ten. The chain links TRBV7-8 to TRBJ1-5; tentative D call: TRBD1 (6 bases). This CDR3 region has 17 residues. V lost 2 bases, J lost 1 base, and 15 bases lay in between. The germline gives CDR1 SGHVS, CDR2 FQNEAQ. CDR3 protein: CASSLRDTPQSNQPQHF. The CDR3 DNA is TGTGCCAGCAGCTTACGGGACACCCCACAGAGCAATCAGCCCCAGCATTTT.

The chain couples TRBV7-2 to TRBJ1-4; 10 bases line up with TRBD1. This CDR3 is built from 16 residues. The germline V gene encodes CDR1 SGHTA and CDR2 FQGNSA. Unmatched junction bases numbered 5, after V lost 5 bases and J lost 2 bases. CDR3 in DNA: TGTGCCAGCAGCCTGACAGGGGGCATCACTAATGAAAAACTGTTTTTT. This encodes CASSLTGGITNEKLFF.

This clone occurred a few times. The genes are TRBV4-2 and TRBJ2-5; 9 nucleotides match TRBD2. This CDR3 has 16 amino acids. Germline values: CDR1 LGHNA, CDR2 YNFKEQ. V trimming: 1 base; J trimming: 4 bases; junction bases outside the gene matches: 7. CDR3 sequence reads: CASSQVSGGFPETQYF. The CDR3 DNA reads as TGTGCCAGCAGCCAAGTTAGCGGGGGCTTCCCAGAGACCCAGTACTTC.

The chain couples TRBV9 to TRBJ1-1; a possible D gene is TRBD1 (6 bases). Trimming cost V 3 bases and J 3 bases, with 15 bases left between them. Germline V gene sequence: CDR1 SGDLS, CDR2 YYNGEE. The CDR3 has 15 residues. The CDR3 DNA reads as TGTGCCAGCAGCGCATGGGGACAAGGGGACACTGAAGCTTTCTTT. Encoded protein: CASSAWGQGDTEAFF.

The V call is TRBV2, the J call TRBJ2-1; no definite D call. The CDR3 runs 11 residues. From germline, CDR1 is SNHLY and CDR2 FYNNEI. Trimming left V 6 bases short and J 6 bases short, with 6 bases between. DNA for the CDR3: TGTGCCAGCAGCCCTTTCAATGAGCAGTTCTTC. This gives the protein CASSPFNEQFF.

The V gene is TRBV10-3, the J gene TRBJ2-1, with 8 nucleotides matching TRBD2. CDR1 is ENHRY, CDR2 SYGVKD, per germline. This CDR3 has 15 amino acids. V shed 6 bases, J shed 7 bases, and the junction held 11 bases outside the gene matches. The CDR3 DNA follows: TGTGCCATCAGCCTTCTCACGGGGGGGCAGAATGAGCAGTTCTTC. Protein sequence: CAISLLTGGQNEQFF.

This chain uses TRBV7-9 with TRBJ2-5; 7 bases line up with TRBD1. Germline-derived CDR1 and CDR2 are SEHNR and FQNEAQ (reference sequence). V shed 8 bases, J shed 4 bases, and the junction held 13 bases outside the gene matches. This CDR3 is 15 amino acids long. CDR3 region: CASLRGGGGRETQYF. The CDR3 DNA is TGTGCCAGCTTGCGAGGGGGCGGAGGTCGAGAGACCCAGTACTTC.

This clone appeared a single time. The chain is built from TRBV10-3 and TRBJ2-3; 11 positions match TRBD1. In germline, CDR1 is ENHRY, CDR2 SYGVKD. This CDR3 has 15 amino acids. Trimming at V came to 3 bases and at J to 6 bases, leaving 5 bases not matched to a gene. As DNA, the CDR3 is TGTGCCATCAGTGACAGGGACAGGGGGAAGGATACGCAGTATTTT. Its protein is CAISDRDRGKDTQYF.

The chain joins TRBV19 to TRBJ2-1; 7 bases are a match to TRBD2. The CDR3 is made up of 18 amino acids. Per germline, CDR1 LNHDA and CDR2 SQIVND (reference sequence). V was clipped by 1 base and J by 10 bases; unmatched bases: 19. The CDR3 DNA is TGTGCCAGTAGTATAGTCCCCGGGGGGTTGCGGGAAAGGGTGGAGCAGTTCTTC. Protein sequence: CASSIVPGGLRERVEQFF. The full variable domain, in which reference TRBV19 and TRBJ2-1 provide the parts outside the CDR3, is DGGITQSPKYLFRKEGQNVTLSCEQNLNHDAMYWYRQDPGQGLRLIYYSQIVNDFQKGDIAEGYSVSREKKESFPLTVTSAQKNPTAFYLCASSIVPGGLRERVEQFFGPGTRLTVL.

This clone occurred once. This chain uses TRBV6-2 or TRBV6-3 with TRBJ1-5, with D possibly TRBD1 on 5 matching bases. Germline V lookup: CDR1 MNHEY, CDR2 SVGEGT. This CDR3 has 13 amino acids. The ends were cut back, 6 bases at V and 4 bases at J, with 10 bases in the middle. This CDR3 is CASSRQWNQPQHF. The DNA of the CDR3 is TGTGCCAGCAGCCGACAGTGGAATCAGCCCCAGCATTTT.

The gene calls are TRBV6-6 and TRBJ2-1; 15 positions match TRBD2. The V gene end was trimmed by 4 bases and the J gene end by 15 bases; junction bases not matched to a gene: 13. Germline CDR1 is MNHNY and CDR2 is SVGAGI (reference sequence). The CDR3 contains 16 residues. The CDR3 loop reads CASSSNGLAGGDFPFF. The CDR3 DNA reads TGTGCCAGCAGTTCCAATGGACTAGCGGGGGGGGACTTTCCGTTCTTC.

This clone occurred a few times. The rearrangement uses TRBV7-9 and TRBJ2-5; D possibly corresponds to TRBD1 (5 bases). Germline V lookup: CDR1 SEHNR, CDR2 FQNEAQ (reference sequence). V lost 3 bases and J 0 bases, leaving 20 bases between the germline ends. The CDR3 is 18 amino acids. The CDR3 is CASSFPDIGKLYQETQYF. The DNA for the CDR3 is TGTGCCAGCAGCTTTCCGGACATAGGAAAACTGTACCAAGAGACCCAGTACTTC.

Only a few counts were recorded for this clone. The chain employs TRBV2 and TRBJ1-2; D perhaps matches TRBD1 (5 bases). Trimming cost V 4 bases and J 5 bases, with 8 bases left between them. The CDR3 extends over 12 amino acids. Per germline, CDR1 SNHLY and CDR2 FYNNEI. The CDR3 coding sequence is TGTGCCAGCAGTGCTGACAGATATGGCTACACCTTC. Amino acids: CASSADRYGYTF.

The chain combines TRBV29-1 with TRBJ2-5; 8 bases map to TRBD2. The CDR3 length is 14 residues. The J segment lost 1 base and the V segment lost 7 bases, leaving 8 bases of the junction unmatched. Germline V gives CDR1 SQVTM, CDR2 ANQGSEA. DNA of the CDR3: TGCAGCGCCGTCTTAGCGGGGTCCCAAGAGACCCAGTACTTC. It specifies CSAVLAGSQETQYF. The full variable domain, in which reference TRBV29-1 and TRBJ2-5 provide the parts outside the CDR3, is SAVISQKPSRDICQRGTSLTIQCQVDSQVTMMFWYRQQPGQSLTLIATANQGSEATYESGFVIDKFPISRPNLTFSTLTVSNMSPEDSSIYLCSAVLAGSQETQYFGPGTRLLVL.

The rearrangement joins TRBV7-2 to TRBJ1-6; TRBD1 aligns across 8 bases. This CDR3 spans 16 amino acids. Germline assignment: CDR1 SGHTA and CDR2 FQGNSA. Losses at the gene ends were 4 bases for V and 9 bases for J; bases not matched to a gene: 11. CDR3 coding DNA: TGTGCCAGCAGCTCAGAGGACAGGGCTGGGGTTTCACCCCTCCACTTT. This translates into CASSSEDRAGVSPLHF.

The V call is TRBV7-2, the J call TRBJ2-7; TRBD2 might be the D (6 bases). Germline CDR1 SGHTA, CDR2 FQGNSA. The CDR3 is 13 amino acids. V shed 5 bases and J shed 4 bases, with 12 bases lying between them. The CDR3 DNA is TGTGCCAGCAGCCTACTCGGGGGATACGAGCAGTACTTC. This codes for CASSLLGGYEQYF.

The chain has TRBV6-5 and TRBJ2-7, with TRBD1 identical over 9 bases. Germline-derived CDR1 and CDR2 are MNHEY and SVGAGI. The J segment lost 0 bases and the V segment lost 5 bases, leaving 5 bases of the junction unmatched. The CDR3 sequence is 15 residues long. The CDR3 DNA reads as TGTGCCAGCAGTAGGGGACAGGGTAGCTCCTACGAGCAGTACTTC. Protein: CASSRGQGSSYEQYF.

This chain connects TRBV3-1 (or the pseudogene TRBV3-2) to TRBJ2-3, with D maybe TRBD2 (6 bases). CDR1 is LGHDT, CDR2 YNNKEL, per germline (reference sequence). The CDR3 has 15 residues. Trimming took off 1 base at V and 2 bases at J, with 10 bases between the two ends. CDR3 sequence reads: CASSQASVDTDTQYF. As DNA, the CDR3 is TGTGCCAGCAGCCAAGCTAGCGTTGACACAGATACGCAGTATTTT.

The chain links TRBV7-3 to TRBJ2-7, with D maybe TRBD2 (5 bases). Germline V gene data show CDR1 as SGHTA and CDR2 as FQGTGA. The V end lost 0 bases, the J end lost 5 bases, and 11 bases lay between the germline ends. This CDR3 has 14 residues. Written as DNA, the CDR3 is TGTGCCAGCAGCTTAACGAGGGCCGGGGACGAGCAGTACTTC. Translating it yields CASSLTRAGDEQYF.

This clone was picked up one time. The chain links TRBV2 to TRBJ1-5; D call uncertain. The CDR3 sequence is 13 residues long. V was cut by 6 bases and J by 2 bases, with 8 bases left in between. CDR1 SNHLY and CDR2 FYNNEI come from the germline V gene. For the CDR3, the DNA is TGTGCCAGCAGAAAGGAGGGCAATCAGCCCCAGCATTTT. This gives the protein CASRKEGNQPQHF. The entire variable domain, with the rest obtained from reference TRBV2 and TRBJ1-5, is as follows: EPEVTQTPSHQVTQMGQEVILRCVPISNHLYFYWYRQILGQKVEFLVSFYNNEISEKSEIFDDQFSVERPDGSNFTLKIRSTKLEDSAMYFCASRKEGNQPQHFGDGTRLSIL.

The gene calls are TRBV6-5 and TRBJ2-7; 10 nucleotides agree with TRBD1. After removal of 0 bases from V and 5 bases from J, the junction contained 7 bases not matched to a gene. The CDR3 is 16 residues long. The germline gives CDR1 MNHEY, CDR2 SVGAGI. CDR3 DNA: TGTGCCAGCAGTTACTCGAGACAGGGGGCGGGAGACGAGCAGTACTTC. Amino acids: CASSYSRQGAGDEQYF.

V is TRBV4-3 and J is TRBJ1-1, with D possibly being TRBD1 (5 bases). CDR1 is LGHNA, CDR2 YSLEER, per germline. Trimming removed 1 base at V and 1 base at J, with 10 bases between. The CDR3 length is 15 residues. CDR3 sequence (DNA): TGCGCCAGCAGCCAAGGGGGGGTGGGGAACACTGAAGCTTTCTTT. Translating gives CASSQGGVGNTEAFF.

This sequence joins TRBV6-5 and TRBJ1-3, with D hard to call. Trimming removed 6 bases from V and 0 bases from J, with 9 bases in between. This CDR3 contains 14 residues. Germline V gives CDR1 MNHEY, CDR2 SVGAGI. CDR3 nucleotide sequence: TGTGCCAGCAGGCTCGGGATCTCTGGAAACACCATATATTTT. Translated: CASRLGISGNTIYF.

J is TRBJ1-3 and V is TRBV7-9, with a tentative D call TRBD1 (6 bases). Looked up from germline, CDR1 is SEHNR and CDR2 is FQNEAQ (reference sequence). V dropped 5 bases and J dropped 1 base, with 12 bases sitting between them. CDR3 size: 15 residues. CDR3 in amino acids: CASSRQVSSGNTIYF. The CDR3 nucleotides are TGTGCCAGCAGCCGACAGGTTTCGTCTGGAAACACCATATATTTT.

The rearrangement joins TRBV7-9 to TRBJ2-5; TRBD2 matches 11 bases. The germline V gene has CDR1 SEHNR and CDR2 FQNEAQ (reference sequence). CDR3 length: 14 amino acids. V trimming: 7 bases; J trimming: 5 bases; junction bases outside the gene matches: 6. The CDR3 nucleotides are TGTGCCAGCAATTTCCTAGCGGGGGGTGAGACCCAGTACTTC. Translation: CASNFLAGGETQYF.